The rows below give T cell receptor beta chains drawn from one sample of a study of T-cell memory formation after mild COVID-19. TCRdb ran MiXCR on the 5' RACE reads and lists one entry per CDR3 protein. The sample holds hundreds of thousands of distinct CDR3 sequences, 20% to 30% seen once. The source material was PBMCs or a T cell subset sorted from them (not recorded which). These receptors originate from an adult woman who had mild COVID-19 (a few samples of this study predate the infection). Cell type and time point are not known. Each CDR3 is given with its conserved first and last residue. Fields, in order: D gene, V gene, clone size, J gene, CDR3 DNA, CDR3 protein. D genes are given only for firm matches. The size of a clone is reported for some rows only, either as once, few or many, or as a class for expanded clones.

d_gene: NA; v_gene: TRBV4-1; abundance: few; j_gene: TRBJ2-7; CDR3nt: TGCGCCAGCAGCCAAGGGATAGGGCTGGGCGAGCAGTACTTC; CDR3aa: CASSQGIGLGEQYF
d_gene: NA; v_gene: TRBV4-2; abundance: NA; j_gene: TRBJ2-1; CDR3nt: TGTGCCAGCAGCCAAGAAGGAGACTCGTACAATGAGCAGTTCTTC; CDR3aa: CASSQEGDSYNEQFF
d_gene: TRBD2; v_gene: TRBV24-1; abundance: few; j_gene: TRBJ2-1; CDR3nt: TGTGCCACCAGTGACTGGACTAGCGGGATCTACAATGAGCAGTTCTTC; CDR3aa: CATSDWTSGIYNEQFF
d_gene: NA; v_gene: TRBV18; abundance: NA; j_gene: TRBJ2-7; CDR3nt: TGTGCCAGATCATGGGTGAGGGACTCATCCAGCTCCTACGAGCAGTACTTC; CDR3aa: CARSWVRDSSSSYEQYF
d_gene: NA; v_gene: TRBV3-1; abundance: NA; j_gene: TRBJ2-7; CDR3nt: TGTGCCAGCAGCCACGGGGGGCCCTACGAGCAGTACTTC; CDR3aa: CASSHGGPYEQYF
d_gene: TRBD1; v_gene: TRBV27; abundance: many; j_gene: TRBJ2-5; CDR3nt: TGTGCCAGCAGGCCCGACAGGGGTTCGGAGACCCAGTACTTC; CDR3aa: CASRPDRGSETQYF
d_gene: TRBD2; v_gene: TRBV29-1; abundance: many; j_gene: TRBJ2-1; CDR3nt: TGCAGCGTTGTGTGGCTAGCGGGAGGGAATGAGCAGTTCTTC; CDR3aa: CSVVWLAGGNEQFF
d_gene: TRBD1; v_gene: TRBV19; abundance: NA; j_gene: TRBJ1-1; CDR3nt: TGTGCCAGTACTGGACAGGGAGGAGCGGAAGCTTTCTTT; CDR3aa: CASTGQGGAEAFF
d_gene: TRBD1; v_gene: TRBV29-1; abundance: few; j_gene: TRBJ1-2; CDR3nt: TGCAGCGTCCGAGGGGGCGCGGACTATGGCTACACCTTC; CDR3aa: CSVRGGADYGYTF
d_gene: NA; v_gene: TRBV7-2; abundance: NA; j_gene: TRBJ1-5; CDR3nt: TGTGCCAGCAGCCCCGTGGGTAGCAATCAGCCCCAGCATTTT; CDR3aa: CASSPVGSNQPQHF
d_gene: TRBD2; v_gene: TRBV20-1; abundance: NA; j_gene: TRBJ2-4; CDR3nt: TGCAGTGCATCTCCTGGGCCCCTCCAAGGACTAGCGGGAGGTGAAAACATTCAGTACTTC; CDR3aa: CSASPGPLQGLAGGENIQYF
d_gene: NA; v_gene: TRBV10-3; abundance: few; j_gene: TRBJ2-7; CDR3nt: TGTGCCATCAGTGAGGCCAGGGGCTACGAGCAGTACTTC; CDR3aa: CAISEARGYEQYF
d_gene: NA; v_gene: TRBV18; abundance: NA; j_gene: TRBJ2-5; CDR3nt: TGTGCCAGCTCACCTCGAAACCCGTACCAAGAGACCCAGTACTTC; CDR3aa: CASSPRNPYQETQYF
d_gene: NA; v_gene: TRBV6-2/TRBV6-3; abundance: NA; j_gene: TRBJ2-7; CDR3nt: TGTGCCAGCAGTTACTCGGGGCAGATCTACGAGCAGTACTTC; CDR3aa: CASSYSGQIYEQYF
d_gene: TRBD1; v_gene: TRBV4-2; abundance: few; j_gene: TRBJ1-6; CDR3nt: TGTGCCAGCAGCTACGAGGGGGCAGGGTCGGATTCACCCCTCCACTTT; CDR3aa: CASSYEGAGSDSPLHF